Listed here are 9 T cell receptor beta chains from one sample, sequenced in a study of vaccination effects on CD4 cells after COVID-19. Culture proceeded for more than nine days, and CD4+ T cells were then isolated. The repertoire was sequenced with immunoSEQ multiplex PCR; TCRdb's copy has only in-frame clones and lacks some. This table has 40,000 to 60,000 clones, roughly 74% appearing once. These receptors have no identified antigens. This specimen was CD4+ T cells from PBMCs cultured without peptide, taken before COVID-19 vaccination. The receptors shown here come from a human donor who had a prior SARS-CoV-2 infection.

V usage is TRBV4-3 and J usage is TRBJ2-7; D could derive from TRBD1 or TRBD2 (5 bases each). The CDR3 is made up of 16 amino acids. Germline CDR1 reads LGHNA; CDR2 reads YSLEER. V was cut by 1 base and J by 2 bases, with 15 bases left in between. In DNA form, the CDR3 reads TGCGCCAGCAGCCAAGTGTCTAATCTGGGGGCCTACGAGCAGTACTTC. Translating it yields CASSQVSNLGAYEQYF.

V and J are TRBV28 and TRBJ2-7; the D gene is possibly TRBD1 (6 bases). The V gene's germline CDR1 is MDHEN and CDR2 SYDVKM. This CDR3 region has 14 residues. V lost 7 bases, J lost 2 bases, and 15 bases lay in between. CDR3 bases: TGTGCCAGCAACGAGCCGGGACATACCTACGAGCAGTACTTC. Translated, it gives CASNEPGHTYEQYF.

J is TRBJ2-1 and V is TRBV4-2, with 8 bases matching TRBD1. The CDR3 loop spans 18 amino acids. The germline gives CDR1 LGHNA, CDR2 YNFKEQ. Germline trimming cut 2 bases from V and 3 bases from J; bases unmatched to any gene: 12. CDR3 sequence reads: CASSQPWAGTGIYNEQFF. CDR3 nucleotide sequence: TGTGCCAGCAGCCAACCCTGGGCCGGGACAGGTATCTACAATGAGCAGTTCTTC.

This clone was counted between two and nine times. V and J are TRBV7-6 and TRBJ2-1; D is undetermined. Germline V gene lookup returns CDR1 SGHVS and CDR2 FNYEAQ. This CDR3 contains 15 residues. The V end was cut by 5 bases, the J end by 3 bases, with 14 bases between. CDR3 sequence reads: CASSPTPSSYNEQFF. The CDR3 coding sequence is TGTGCCAGCAGCCCGACGCCGTCAAGCTACAATGAGCAGTTCTTC.

V gene TRBV27 combines with J gene TRBJ2-1; the D gene is possibly TRBD2 (6 bases). This CDR3 has 16 residues. V dropped 6 bases and J dropped 4 bases, with 19 bases sitting between them. CDR1 is MNHEY and CDR2 is SMNVEV in the germline V gene (reference sequence). The CDR3 loop is CASRRSTSIDYNEQFF. The CDR3 region has the DNA TGTGCCAGCAGACGATCGACTAGTATTGATTACAATGAGCAGTTCTTC.

CDR3 amino acids: CASSPQQGSTEAFF. Written as DNA, the CDR3 is TGTGCCAGCAGCCCTCAACAGGGAAGCACTGAAGCTTTCTTT. The chain combines TRBV7-9 with TRBJ1-1; weak D call: TRBD1 (6 bases). Trimming left V 5 bases short and J 4 bases short, with 14 bases between. Germline V gene sequence: CDR1 SEHNR, CDR2 FQNEAQ (reference sequence). The length of the CDR3 is 14 residues.

The chain has TRBV4-1 and TRBJ2-7, with 7 nucleotides matching TRBD1. This CDR3 contains 17 residues. Trimming removed 1 base from V and 2 bases from J; junction bases left unmatched: 11. CDR1 is MGHRA, CDR2 YSYEKL, per germline. As DNA, the CDR3 is TGCGCCAGCAGCCAAGGGGCATTAAGGGGGCGGCCCTACGAGCAGTACTTC. Translation: CASSQGALRGRPYEQYF.

V is TRBV7-2 and J is TRBJ1-3; D gene uncertain. CDR1 and CDR2 (germline): SGHTA, FQGNSA. Trimming removed 5 bases from V and 0 bases from J, with 14 bases in between. The CDR3 is 16 residues long. The CDR3 DNA is TGTGCCAGCAGCCTAATCACCTCTTCCTCTGGAAACACCATATATTTT. The encoded protein is CASSLITSSSGNTIYF.

The rearrangement uses TRBV6-1 and TRBJ1-2, with TRBD1 matching 8 bases. The CDR3 consists of 17 residues. Germline V gives CDR1 MNHNS, CDR2 SASEGT. V shed 1 base and J 3 bases; nucleotides not matched to a gene: 10. CDR3 sequence (DNA): TGTGCCAGCAGTGAAGGCAGGGGGCATGCTTTCGACTATGGCTACACCTTC. Residues: CASSEGRGHAFDYGYTF.